This T cell receptor (beta chain) appears in the sequencing data of a study of cytomegalovirus exposure and HLA in healthy donors (dated by TCRdb to about 2017). A note on the overall study: An earlier analysis of roughly 630 of the donors reported approximately 270 Gb of sequence data and around 110 million unique TCR beta sequences from 150 million to 200 million T cells. A later analysis re-examined previously published TCR beta repertoires from hundreds of donors and added high-resolution HLA genotyping to investigate patterns of TCR occurrence. Among about 410 genotyped donors of the cohort, an average of around 250,000 unique TCR beta nucleotide sequences was sequenced per donor, of which about 18% were non-productive. To predict cytomegalovirus infection status, the study combined high-throughput TCR immunosequencing, statistical association of individual TCRs with disease status, and machine learning. The aim of the study was to test whether cataloging public T cell receptors could identify signatures of past pathogen exposure. The number of typed donors differed by locus: about 620-640 for A, B, C, DRB1 and DQB1; 522 for DQA1; fewer than 610 for DPA1; and some 470 for DPB1. An earlier analysis of some 500 of the donors used high-throughput TCR beta sequencing to judge whether each TCR beta V gene segment behaved as functional or pseudogenic. The genetic ancestry cluster associated with self-reported Caucasian donors included 81% of the 350 to 500 genotyped donors. A later genetic analysis took genome-wide SNP genotypes for 398 of the 666 donors and used that subset as a discovery cohort. Every discovery cohort repertoire had been produced on one sequencing platform. The later analysis used no new phenotypic data to find candidate immune exposures, relying instead on TCR beta sequences and their occurrence across donors. About 280 gigabases of sequencing data and around 88 million unique TCR sequences made up an early release that covered several hundred HLA-typed donors. A separate validation cohort of 100 to 150 different subjects was used in addition to the roughly 700-subject first cohort. Because of strong linkage in the cohort, roughly 5 DR-DQ haplotypes were treated as single units for association and clustering. Donor age, sex, ethnicity and CMV serostatus were collected together with the repertoire data. The study profiled the T cell repertoires of some 610 subjects by immunosequencing and related them to cytomegalovirus serostatus. Both class I and class II loci were covered by HLA typing, at four-digit resolution.

On the study overall, not on this receptor specifically: A later analysis found that HLA-associated TCR beta chains were more clonally expanded and had lower generation probabilities than equally common non-associated chains. Linkage disequilibrium might explain the correlated functional status among segregating V segments, but an unknown experimental factor could not be ruled out. A later genetic analysis associated a missense DCLRE1C variant with V-gene and J-gene trimming of TCR beta chains, and an independent cohort replicated the association. The authors suggested that the approach could potentially be extended to other disease states and immunological phenotypes. A further reported finding was that TCR beta sequences accurately predicted the HLA-A and HLA-B alleles for most subjects in the first cohort. The classifier was reported to diagnose cytomegalovirus status with high specificity and sensitivity in both the original and validation cohorts. Because HLA typing was missing for some donors at each locus, association tests included only the typed subset. The study listed 150 to 200 TCR beta chains as associated with cytomegalovirus. According to a later genetic analysis, donors in an Asian-associated ancestry cluster had fewer N-insertions in productive TCRs than the approximately 610-donor mean. Several of the top co-occurrence clusters appeared to be linked to parvovirus B19, influenza, CMV and Epstein-Barr virus, according to a later analysis. Assigning TCR associations to individual alleles was difficult when HLA alleles, especially DR and DQ, strongly co-occurred. A later analysis found that most CMV-associated TCR beta chains appeared HLA-restricted, with HLA associations seemingly driven largely by CMV exposure. CMV serostatus was the only immune exposure information available for the cohort. Because the 87-base-pair reads could not distinguish some IMGT-functional V segments, including TRBV6-2 and TRBV6-3, those segments were excluded. Broadly in line with IMGT annotations, most TCR beta V segments showed up in productive rearrangements about 87% or about 30% of the time in an earlier analysis of 450 to 750 of the donors. The earlier analysis of approximately 590 of the donors excluded seventeen rarely observed V segments, including chromosome 9 orphons, because counts were too low. In vitro tests confirmed that a few of the cytomegalovirus-associated TCR beta chains recognize cytomegalovirus antigens. Most TCR sequences were seen in very few donors, while some public TCRs were found in many individuals. Specific HLA alleles were associated with 15,000 to 20,000 TCR beta sequences at a false discovery rate of 0.05 in a later analysis. A later analysis found that TCR association rates varied across HLA loci, with DRB1 alleles showing the most associated TCRs and HLA-C alleles the fewest. The cohort was sequenced for TCR beta chains only, and without alpha or paired-chain data the features that could be detected were limited. A cluster of highly shared sequence variants was judged likely to represent a technical artifact of the sequencing pipeline. The presence/absence analyses assumed that sequencing depth was roughly uniform across donors, and that assumption may not be true.

This clone has only a few counts. Its specific antigen is unknown. There are no base qualities to consult, and no much larger clone falls within one base. The CDR3 holds 15 amino acids from the cysteine to the phenylalanine. Kept here is only the CDR3 DNA, which spans 45 bases and is read in frame from base 1. The V end loses 6 bases and the J end loses 0 bases, and a stretch of 14 bases separates them. For CDR1 and CDR2, the germline V gene (reference sequence) lists MNHEY and SMNVEV. The cohort consisted of some 730 healthy bone marrow donors. At the time of sampling, every cohort member was nominally healthy, though immune exposures that went unrecorded were likely present. The donor tested CMV seropositive, placing the donor among the 289 seropositive members of the cohort. Every donor gave a peripheral blood sample, and the peripheral blood mononuclear cells from that sample were used for TCR beta sequencing. Genomic DNA was extracted from the blood cell samples with the Qiagen DNeasy Blood Extraction Kit.

The library was prepared using the immunoSEQ multiplex PCR assay. For the multiplex PCR, a mixture combining 60 forward primers for TCR Vbeta segments and 13 reverse primers for TCR Jbeta segments was used. The CDR3 region of rearranged TCR beta genes was amplified from genomic DNA by a multiplex PCR assay. Amplified TCR beta libraries were sequenced as 87-base-pair reads on the Illumina HiSeq System. For the original study's pipeline: A later analysis counted around 72 million unique TCR beta chains across the 550 to 750 repertoires, and 9.5 million to 11 million of these chains were shared by at least two donors. A nearest-neighbor algorithm error-corrected the raw reads and collapsed the reads into unique sequences, merging closely related sequences to remove PCR and sequencing errors. To assign V, D and J gene segments, CDR3 sequences were aligned to IMGT reference sequences. For a sequence to be retained, at least a six-nucleotide match to both a V gene segment and a J gene segment was required. A rearrangement was called productive if the CDR3 had no stop codons and remained in frame with V and J, and every other rearrangement was called non-productive. Following IMGT convention, CDR3 was defined as the stretch from the second conserved V-encoded cysteine up to the conserved J-encoded phenylalanine. Sequences without an unambiguous match to a single V gene segment were excluded from the earlier analysis of 500 to 700 of the donors. An earlier analysis of several hundred of the donors called V segments functional above 56.7% productive rearrangements and segregating when the between-donor standard deviation exceeded 5%. A statistical classification framework was developed to diagnose cytomegalovirus status using the catalog of TCR beta chain sequences. A later analysis assigned V and J genes by comparing TCR nucleotide sequences with IMGT/GENE-DB human TR gene sequences. The TCRdist pipeline was used in a later analysis to assign CDR3 sequences and most-parsimonious VDJ recombination scenarios. In a later analysis, every TCR beta chain was defined by the combination of its CDR3 amino acid sequence and its V-gene family, and reads without a unique V-gene family were dropped. In a later analysis, some 600 highly shared, low-generation-probability nucleotide sequences were removed to address suspected cross-contamination and a sequencing artifact. For each public chain, a later analysis derived a clonal expansion index from normalized ranks of inferred template counts within each repertoire. In a later analysis, generation probabilities were computed with a VDJ recombination model fitted to out-of-frame rearrangements, and the resulting probabilities were checked against IGoR. Hypergeometric tests were used in a later analysis to score TCR-TCR, TCR-HLA and TCR-CMV co-occurrence, with a repertoire-size bias correction applied to the TCR pairs. In a later analysis, false discovery rates were estimated by permuting HLA or CMV assignments 20 times. In a later analysis, co-occurring TCRs were grouped with DBSCAN, and TCRdist sequence similarity was added when clustering was performed within HLA-allele-positive subsets. Co-occurrence clustering excluded repertoires with fewer than 30,000 or more than 120,000 public chains, plus five with anomalous nucleotide sharing. TCRdb re-hosts the immuneACCESS table, in-frame sequences only. Its copies lack some clones; in the studies checked, an unresolved V gene accounts for under half of them, and the cause for the rest is not known. The V and J calls and clone size are taken from that table; D and trimming were inferred from the DNA. This sample has 53,000 or so clones in its table, and approximately 75% of those were observed once. The ten largest clones capture about 6.8% of the sample.

The sequence was obtained from a young man in good health and CMV-seropositive. The chain is assembled from TRBV27 and TRBJ1-2, with the D gene not confidently named. Material: PBMCs. The nucleotide sequence reads as follows: TGTGCCAGCAGATCCTTGGACGGGACTAACTATGGCTACACCTTC. Protein translation: CASRSLDGTNYGYTF.